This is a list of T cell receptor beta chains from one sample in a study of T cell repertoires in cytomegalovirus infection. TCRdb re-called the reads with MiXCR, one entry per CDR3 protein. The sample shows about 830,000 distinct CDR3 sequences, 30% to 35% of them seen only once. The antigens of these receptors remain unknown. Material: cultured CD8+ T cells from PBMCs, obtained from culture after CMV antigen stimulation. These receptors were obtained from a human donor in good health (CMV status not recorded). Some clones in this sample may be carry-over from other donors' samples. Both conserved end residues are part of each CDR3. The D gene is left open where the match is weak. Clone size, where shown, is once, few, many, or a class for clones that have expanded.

CDR3 DNA: TGCAGTGCTAGGTCCAGACAAGGAACCACTGAAGCTTTCTTT; CDR3 protein: CSARSRQGTTEAFF; J gene: TRBJ1-1; clone size: -; V gene: TRBV20-1; D gene: -
CDR3 DNA: TGTGCCAGCAGCCCCGGGACAGGGAGTACCTTC; CDR3 protein: CASSPGTGSTF; J gene: TRBJ1-2; clone size: few; V gene: TRBV9; D gene: TRBD1
CDR3 DNA: TGTGCCAGCATCTCAGCCGGTGCAGGGTCCTACAATGAGCAGTTCTTT; CDR3 protein: CASISAGAGSYNEQFF; J gene: TRBJ2-1; clone size: -; V gene: TRBV27; D gene: -
CDR3 DNA: TGTGCCAGCAGCTACGGACAGGGAACTCGTCTCTTT; CDR3 protein: CASSYGQGTRLF; J gene: TRBJ1-1; clone size: -; V gene: TRBV7-6; D gene: TRBD1
CDR3 DNA: TGTGTCAGCACCCAAACCTATGAAGCTTTCTTT; CDR3 protein: CVSTQTYEAFF; J gene: TRBJ1-1; clone size: -; V gene: TRBV5-5; D gene: -
CDR3 DNA: TGTGCCATCCGACAGGGACACCGCTCTGGAAACACCATATATTTT; CDR3 protein: CAIRQGHRSGNTIYF; J gene: TRBJ1-3; clone size: many; V gene: TRBV10-3; D gene: TRBD1
CDR3 DNA: TGTGTCAGCACGGGACAGGGACTTATAGGCACTGAAGCTTTCTTT; CDR3 protein: CVSTGQGLIGTEAFF; J gene: TRBJ1-1; clone size: -; V gene: TRBV7-4; D gene: TRBD1
CDR3 DNA: TGTGCCAGCAGTATAACCGGGCACGATTTGGGGGCCGGGGAGCTGTTTTTT; CDR3 protein: CASSITGHDLGAGELFF; J gene: TRBJ2-2; clone size: -; V gene: TRBV6-5; D gene: -
CDR3 DNA: TGTGCCAGCAGTTTGCTAGCGGGCGACTACGAGCAGTACTTC; CDR3 protein: CASSLLAGDYEQYF; J gene: TRBJ2-7; clone size: -; V gene: TRBV27; D gene: TRBD2
CDR3 DNA: TGTGCCAGCAGTTATGGTTTTCTCCAAGAGACCCAGTACTTC; CDR3 protein: CASSYGFLQETQYF; J gene: TRBJ2-5; clone size: -; V gene: TRBV6-2/TRBV6-3; D gene: -
CDR3 DNA: TGTGCCAGCAGCTGGAACCCCCGGGACAGGGTTTACAGGGAGCAGTACTTC; CDR3 protein: CASSWNPRDRVYREQYF; J gene: TRBJ2-7; clone size: many; V gene: TRBV7-8; D gene: TRBD1